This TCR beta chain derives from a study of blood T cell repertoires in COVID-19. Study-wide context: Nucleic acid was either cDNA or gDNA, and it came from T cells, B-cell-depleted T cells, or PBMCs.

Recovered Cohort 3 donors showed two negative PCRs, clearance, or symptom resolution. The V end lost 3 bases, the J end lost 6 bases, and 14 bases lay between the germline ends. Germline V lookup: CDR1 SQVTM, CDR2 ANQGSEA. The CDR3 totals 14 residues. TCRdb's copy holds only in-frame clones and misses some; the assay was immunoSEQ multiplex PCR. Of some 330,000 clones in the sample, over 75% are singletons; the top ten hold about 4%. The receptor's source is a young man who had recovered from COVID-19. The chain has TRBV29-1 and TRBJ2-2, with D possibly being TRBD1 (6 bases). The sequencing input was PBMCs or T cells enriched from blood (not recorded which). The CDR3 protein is CSVDVQGMAGELFF. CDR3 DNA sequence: TGCAGCGTTGATGTACAGGGTATGGCCGGGGAGCTGTTTTTT.